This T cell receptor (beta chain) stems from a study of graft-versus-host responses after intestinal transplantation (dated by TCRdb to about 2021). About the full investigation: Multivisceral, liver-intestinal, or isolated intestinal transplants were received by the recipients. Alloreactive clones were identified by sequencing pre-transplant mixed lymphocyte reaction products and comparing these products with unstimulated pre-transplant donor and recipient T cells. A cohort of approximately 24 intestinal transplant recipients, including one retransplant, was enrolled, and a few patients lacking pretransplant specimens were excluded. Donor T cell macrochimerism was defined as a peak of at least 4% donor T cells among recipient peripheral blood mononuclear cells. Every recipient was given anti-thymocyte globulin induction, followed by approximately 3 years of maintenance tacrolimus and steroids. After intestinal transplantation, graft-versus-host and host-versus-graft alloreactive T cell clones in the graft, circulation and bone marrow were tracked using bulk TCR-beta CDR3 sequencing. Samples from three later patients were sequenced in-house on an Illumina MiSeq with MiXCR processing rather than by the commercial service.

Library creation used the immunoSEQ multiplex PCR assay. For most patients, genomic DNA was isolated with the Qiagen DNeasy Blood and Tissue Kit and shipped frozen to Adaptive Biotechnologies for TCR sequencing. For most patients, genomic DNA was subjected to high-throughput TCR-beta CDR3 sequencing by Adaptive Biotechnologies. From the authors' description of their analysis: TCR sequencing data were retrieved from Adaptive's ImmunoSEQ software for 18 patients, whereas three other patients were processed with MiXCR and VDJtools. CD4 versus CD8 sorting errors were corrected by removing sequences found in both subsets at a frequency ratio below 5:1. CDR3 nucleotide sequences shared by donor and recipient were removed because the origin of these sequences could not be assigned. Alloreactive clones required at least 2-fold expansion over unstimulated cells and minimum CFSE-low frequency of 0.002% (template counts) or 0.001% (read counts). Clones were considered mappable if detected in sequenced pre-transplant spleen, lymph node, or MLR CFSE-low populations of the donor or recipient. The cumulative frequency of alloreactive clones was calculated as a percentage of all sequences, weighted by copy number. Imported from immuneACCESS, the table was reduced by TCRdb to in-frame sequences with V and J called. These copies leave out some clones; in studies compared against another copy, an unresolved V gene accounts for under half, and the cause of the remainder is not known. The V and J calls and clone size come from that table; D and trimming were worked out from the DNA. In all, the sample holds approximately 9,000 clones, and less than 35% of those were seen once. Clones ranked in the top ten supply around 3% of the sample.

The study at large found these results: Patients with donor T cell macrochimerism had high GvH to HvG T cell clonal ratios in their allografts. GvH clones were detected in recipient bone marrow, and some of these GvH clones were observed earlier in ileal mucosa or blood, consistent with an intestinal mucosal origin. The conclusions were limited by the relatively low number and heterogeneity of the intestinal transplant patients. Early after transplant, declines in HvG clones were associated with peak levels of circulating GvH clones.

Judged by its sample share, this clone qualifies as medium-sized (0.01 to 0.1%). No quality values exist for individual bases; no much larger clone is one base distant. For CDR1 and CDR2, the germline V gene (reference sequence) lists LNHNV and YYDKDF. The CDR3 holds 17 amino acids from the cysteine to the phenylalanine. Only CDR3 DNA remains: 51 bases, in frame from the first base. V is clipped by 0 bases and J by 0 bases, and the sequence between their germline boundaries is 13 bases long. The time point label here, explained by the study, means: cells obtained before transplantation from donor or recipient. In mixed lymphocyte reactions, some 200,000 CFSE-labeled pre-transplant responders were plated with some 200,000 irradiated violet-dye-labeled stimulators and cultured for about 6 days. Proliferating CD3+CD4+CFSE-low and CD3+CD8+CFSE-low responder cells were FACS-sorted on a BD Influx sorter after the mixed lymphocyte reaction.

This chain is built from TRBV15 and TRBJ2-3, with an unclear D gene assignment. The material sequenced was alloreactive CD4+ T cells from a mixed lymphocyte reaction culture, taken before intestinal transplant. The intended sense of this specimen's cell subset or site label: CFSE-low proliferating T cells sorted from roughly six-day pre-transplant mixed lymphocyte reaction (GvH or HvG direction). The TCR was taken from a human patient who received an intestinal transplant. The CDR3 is CATSRDLGVKSTDTQYF. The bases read TGTGCCACCAGCAGAGATCTTGGGGTAAAGAGCACAGATACGCAGTATTTT. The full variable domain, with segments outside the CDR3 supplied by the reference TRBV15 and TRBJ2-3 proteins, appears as DAMVIQNPRYQVTQFGKPVTLSCSQTLNHNVMYWYQQKSSQAPKLLFHYYDKDFNNEADTPDNFQSRRPNTSFCFLDIRSPGLGDTAMYLCATSRDLGVKSTDTQYFGPGTRLTVL.